The rows below give T cell receptor beta chains drawn from one sample of a study of human T cells and chemical hapten exposure. One entry per CDR3 protein, called by TCRdb with MiXCR from the RACE reads. Seen here are around 360,000 distinct CDR3 sequences, nearly 6.5% observed once, and the top ten hold 5% to 6%. The specimen was whole blood, collected in connection with sensitization to the hapten diphenylcyclopropenone (DPC). These receptors all stem from a woman between 18 and 30 years old with alopecia areata. Some clones in this sample may be carry-over from other donors' samples. The CDR3 runs from the conserved cysteine through the conserved F or W. Fields, in order: clone size, CDR3 length, D gene, J gene, V gene, CDR3 protein, CDR3 DNA. A D gene is named only where the DNA matches it firmly. For some rows the clone size is stated as once, few or many, or as a class when expanded; others skip it.

abundance: -
len: 17
d_gene: TRBD1
j_gene: TRBJ1-2
v_gene: TRBV7-2
CDR3aa: CASSPTTGASSHYGYTF
CDR3nt: TGTGCCAGCAGCCCTACGACAGGGGCAAGTTCCCACTATGGCTACACCTTC

abundance: few
len: 14
d_gene: -
j_gene: TRBJ2-5
v_gene: TRBV13
CDR3aa: CASSFRDAQETQYF
CDR3nt: TGTGCCAGCAGCTTTAGGGACGCCCAAGAGACCCAGTACTTC

abundance: many
len: 15
d_gene: -
j_gene: TRBJ1-2
v_gene: TRBV4-3
CDR3aa: CASSQEALSSYGYTF
CDR3nt: TGCGCCAGCAGCCAAGAAGCTTTGTCCTCCTATGGCTACACCTTC

abundance: -
len: 18
d_gene: TRBD1
j_gene: TRBJ1-6
v_gene: TRBV12-3/TRBV12-4
CDR3aa: CASSLSQGTTSYNSPLHF
CDR3nt: TGTGCCAGCAGTTTATCACAGGGGACGACCTCCTATAATTCACCCCTCCACTTT

abundance: few
len: 14
d_gene: TRBD1
j_gene: TRBJ2-7
v_gene: TRBV20-1
CDR3aa: CSAETGTGSYEQYF
CDR3nt: TGCAGTGCAGAGACCGGGACAGGGTCCTACGAGCAGTACTTC

abundance: -
len: 14
d_gene: TRBD2
j_gene: TRBJ2-1
v_gene: TRBV6-5
CDR3aa: CASSRSGADNEQFF
CDR3nt: TGTGCCAGCAGTCGAAGCGGGGCGGACAATGAGCAGTTCTTC

abundance: few
len: 15
d_gene: TRBD1
j_gene: TRBJ2-6
v_gene: TRBV18
CDR3aa: CASLDRLSGANVLTF
CDR3nt: TGTGCCAGCTTGGACAGGCTCTCTGGGGCCAACGTCCTGACTTTC

abundance: many
len: 18
d_gene: -
j_gene: TRBJ1-1
v_gene: TRBV27
CDR3aa: CASSSILRSGVVDTEAFF
CDR3nt: TGTGCCAGCAGTAGTATCCTCAGGTCGGGAGTCGTCGACACTGAAGCTTTCTTT

abundance: -
len: 13
d_gene: -
j_gene: TRBJ1-3
v_gene: TRBV2
CDR3aa: CASGQSSGNTIYF
CDR3nt: TGTGCCAGCGGACAGAGCTCTGGAAACACCATATATTTT

abundance: few
len: 14
d_gene: TRBD1
j_gene: TRBJ2-3
v_gene: TRBV18
CDR3aa: CASSEGTEADTQYF
CDR3nt: TGTGCCAGCTCCGAAGGGACAGAAGCAGATACGCAGTATTTT

abundance: -
len: 18
d_gene: -
j_gene: TRBJ2-6
v_gene: TRBV6-1
CDR3aa: CASSRAGVGVSGANVLTF
CDR3nt: TGTGCCAGCAGTCGAGCTGGGGTCGGGGTATCTGGGGCCAACGTCCTGACTTTC

abundance: -
len: 17
d_gene: TRBD1
j_gene: TRBJ2-1
v_gene: TRBV7-2
CDR3aa: CASSLRGSGTGNNEQFF
CDR3nt: TGTGCCAGCAGCTTAAGGGGATCCGGGACAGGCAACAATGAGCAGTTCTTC

abundance: -
len: 14
d_gene: -
j_gene: TRBJ2-5
v_gene: TRBV27
CDR3aa: CASSFWDRGGTQYF
CDR3nt: TGTGCCAGCAGTTTCTGGGACCGGGGAGGGACCCAGTACTTC

abundance: few
len: 12
d_gene: TRBD1
j_gene: TRBJ2-4
v_gene: TRBV29-1
CDR3aa: CSVEDQVTGEYF
CDR3nt: TGCAGCGTTGAAGATCAAGTGACAGGGGAGTACTTC

abundance: few
len: 16
d_gene: -
j_gene: TRBJ2-2
v_gene: TRBV25-1
CDR3aa: CASSRTTAGDTGELFF
CDR3nt: TGTGCCAGCAGTAGAACTACCGCCGGGGACACCGGGGAGCTGTTTTTT

abundance: few
len: 13
d_gene: -
j_gene: TRBJ1-1
v_gene: TRBV10-3
CDR3aa: CAIRRTQNTEAFF
CDR3nt: TGTGCCATCAGAAGGACGCAGAACACTGAAGCTTTCTTT

abundance: few
len: 14
d_gene: -
j_gene: TRBJ1-2
v_gene: TRBV5-1
CDR3aa: CASSLDSGKNGYTF
CDR3nt: TGCGCCAGCAGCTTGGATTCGGGGAAGAATGGCTACACCTTC

abundance: -
len: 14
d_gene: -
j_gene: TRBJ2-3
v_gene: TRBV7-9
CDR3aa: CASSLSPLGDTQYF
CDR3nt: TGTGCCAGCAGCTTATCACCGTTGGGAGATACGCAGTATTTT

abundance: few
len: 14
d_gene: -
j_gene: TRBJ2-1
v_gene: TRBV14
CDR3aa: CASSQVPLINEQFF
CDR3nt: TGTGCCAGCAGCCAAGTCCCTCTTATCAATGAGCAGTTCTTC

abundance: many
len: 16
d_gene: TRBD1
j_gene: TRBJ1-5
v_gene: TRBV4-1
CDR3aa: CASSQEYRGANQPQHF
CDR3nt: TGCGCCAGCAGCCAAGAATACAGGGGAGCAAATCAGCCCCAGCATTTT

abundance: many
len: 15
d_gene: -
j_gene: TRBJ2-2
v_gene: TRBV3-1
CDR3aa: CASSPRLRDTGELFF
CDR3nt: TGTGCCAGCAGCCCAAGACTGCGAGACACCGGGGAGCTGTTTTTT

abundance: -
len: 18
d_gene: TRBD1
j_gene: TRBJ1-5
v_gene: TRBV6-2/TRBV6-3
CDR3aa: CASSPRTGGEGSNQPQHF
CDR3nt: TGTGCCAGCAGTCCAAGGACAGGGGGAGAGGGAAGCAATCAGCCCCAGCATTTT

abundance: many
len: 11
d_gene: -
j_gene: TRBJ2-5
v_gene: TRBV6-2/TRBV6-3
CDR3aa: CASSYSETQYF
CDR3nt: TGTGCCAGCAGTTACTCGGAGACCCAGTACTTC

abundance: few
len: 15
d_gene: TRBD1
j_gene: TRBJ1-5
v_gene: TRBV18
CDR3aa: CASSRETGDNQPQHF
CDR3nt: TGTGCCAGCTCACGTGAAACAGGGGACAATCAGCCCCAGCATTTT

abundance: -
len: 14
d_gene: -
j_gene: TRBJ2-2
v_gene: TRBV12-3/TRBV12-4
CDR3aa: CASSPLRSTGELFF
CDR3nt: TGTGCCAGCAGCCCGCTAAGGTCAACCGGGGAGCTGTTTTTT

abundance: few
len: 13
d_gene: TRBD1
j_gene: TRBJ2-7
v_gene: TRBV7-3
CDR3aa: CASSWDRGYEQYF
CDR3nt: TGTGCCAGCAGCTGGGACAGGGGATACGAGCAGTACTTC

abundance: -
len: 14
d_gene: -
j_gene: TRBJ2-6
v_gene: TRBV10-3
CDR3aa: CAISEGSGANVLTF
CDR3nt: TGTGCCATCAGTGAAGGGTCTGGGGCCAACGTCCTGACTTTC

abundance: few
len: 13
d_gene: -
j_gene: TRBJ1-5
v_gene: TRBV28
CDR3aa: CASTPHDNQPQHF
CDR3nt: TGTGCCAGCACCCCACATGACAATCAGCCCCAGCATTTT

abundance: -
len: 17
d_gene: -
j_gene: TRBJ1-2
v_gene: TRBV2
CDR3aa: CASRPGGLGHPVQGYTF
CDR3nt: TGTGCCAGCAGACCCGGCGGCTTAGGACACCCCGTTCAAGGCTACACCTTC

abundance: -
len: 13
d_gene: -
j_gene: TRBJ1-1
v_gene: TRBV7-9
CDR3aa: CASSPQGWTEAFF
CDR3nt: TGTGCCAGCAGCCCACAGGGTTGGACTGAAGCTTTCTTT

abundance: many
len: 17
d_gene: TRBD1
j_gene: TRBJ1-3
v_gene: TRBV9
CDR3aa: CASTAGQGPSSGNTIYF
CDR3nt: TGTGCCAGCACCGCAGGACAGGGGCCGAGCTCTGGAAACACCATATATTTT

abundance: -
len: 13
d_gene: -
j_gene: TRBJ2-5
v_gene: TRBV7-2
CDR3aa: CASSSGARETQYF
CDR3nt: TGTGCCAGCAGCTCAGGGGCTCGGGAGACCCAGTACTTC

abundance: -
len: 16
d_gene: -
j_gene: TRBJ2-6
v_gene: TRBV25-1
CDR3aa: CASSAPGNSGANVLTF
CDR3nt: TGTGCCAGCAGTGCCCCCGGGAACTCTGGGGCCAACGTCCTGACTTTC

abundance: -
len: 14
d_gene: -
j_gene: TRBJ2-1
v_gene: TRBV18
CDR3aa: CASSPPETRNEQFF
CDR3nt: TGTGCCAGCTCACCCCCGGAGACCCGAAATGAGCAGTTCTTC

abundance: -
len: 15
d_gene: -
j_gene: TRBJ1-3
v_gene: TRBV9
CDR3aa: CASSVQGVSGNTIYF
CDR3nt: TGTGCCAGCAGCGTTCAGGGAGTCTCTGGAAACACCATATATTTT

abundance: -
len: 15
d_gene: -
j_gene: TRBJ2-3
v_gene: TRBV11-2
CDR3aa: CASSLVPALEDTQYF
CDR3nt: TGTGCCAGCAGCTTAGTGCCCGCCCTTGAGGATACGCAGTATTTT

abundance: -
len: 17
d_gene: TRBD2
j_gene: TRBJ2-5
v_gene: TRBV13
CDR3aa: CASSTRLAGDPPETQYF
CDR3nt: TGTGCCAGCAGCACTCGACTAGCGGGGGACCCTCCAGAGACCCAGTACTTC

abundance: few
len: 15
d_gene: TRBD1
j_gene: TRBJ2-1
v_gene: TRBV18
CDR3aa: CASSPSGQGPNEQFF
CDR3nt: TGTGCCAGCTCACCATCGGGACAGGGCCCCAATGAGCAGTTCTTC

abundance: few
len: 17
d_gene: TRBD1
j_gene: TRBJ2-6
v_gene: TRBV4-3
CDR3aa: CASSQAQGAVGANVLTF
CDR3nt: TGCGCCAGCAGCCAAGCGCAGGGGGCCGTTGGGGCCAACGTCCTGACTTTC

abundance: -
len: 16
d_gene: -
j_gene: TRBJ1-2
v_gene: TRBV25-1
CDR3aa: CASSESTGVTLQGYTF
CDR3nt: TGTGCCAGCAGTGAATCAACAGGCGTTACATTGCAAGGCTACACCTTC

abundance: -
len: 15
d_gene: -
j_gene: TRBJ2-2
v_gene: TRBV9
CDR3aa: CASSVDRANTGELFF
CDR3nt: TGTGCCAGCAGCGTAGACAGGGCGAACACCGGGGAGCTGTTTTTT

abundance: few
len: 14
d_gene: -
j_gene: TRBJ2-3
v_gene: TRBV20-1
CDR3aa: CSAPGRSSTDTQYF
CDR3nt: TGCAGTGCCCCGGGACGTTCTTCCACAGATACGCAGTATTTT

abundance: few
len: 15
d_gene: TRBD1
j_gene: TRBJ1-4
v_gene: TRBV4-3
CDR3aa: CASSERGQGREKLFF
CDR3nt: TGCGCCAGCAGCGAAAGGGGACAGGGACGTGAAAAACTGTTTTTT

abundance: -
len: 18
d_gene: TRBD1
j_gene: TRBJ1-5
v_gene: TRBV5-5
CDR3aa: CASSSRVTGVVGNQPQHF
CDR3nt: TGTGCCAGCAGCTCGAGGGTTACAGGGGTGGTGGGCAATCAGCCCCAGCATTTT

abundance: many
len: 13
d_gene: -
j_gene: TRBJ1-1
v_gene: TRBV27
CDR3aa: CASSLWAGSVAFF
CDR3nt: TGTGCCAGCAGTTTATGGGCAGGGTCTGTAGCTTTCTTT